Listed below are T cell receptor beta chains from one sample, sequenced in a study of T cell changes during pregnancy in multiple sclerosis. Assay used: immunoSEQ multiplex PCR; TCRdb lists only in-frame clones, some missing. The profile shows 91,000 or so clones, approximately 92% of them singletons. The material was peripheral blood, obtained after pregnancy. The receptors shown here come from a female donor with multiple sclerosis, enrolled in a pregnancy study. The CDR3 runs from the conserved cysteine through the conserved F or W. D genes are given only for firm matches. Clone size is shown for a subset of rows, as once, few, many or a class of expanded clone.

TRBV29-1	NA	NA	TRBJ2-7	TGCAGCGTTGAGTTACGGGACTACGAGCAGTACTTC	CSVELRDYEQYF
TRBV7-9	few	TRBD1	TRBJ1-4	TGTGCCAGCAGCTCCGTCATCTTCCGACAGGGGACTCATAATGAAAAACTGTTTTTT	CASSSVIFRQGTHNEKLFF
TRBV29-1	NA	TRBD1	TRBJ1-4	TGCAGCGTCCGGACAGGGACATCAACTAATGAAAAACTGTTTTTT	CSVRTGTSTNEKLFF
TRBV15	NA	NA	TRBJ2-3	TGTGCCACCAGCAGAGGATCGACAGACACAGATACGCAGTATTTT	CATSRGSTDTDTQYF
TRBV6-5	NA	NA	TRBJ1-3	TGTGCCAGCAGTTACTCCGGCTGGAGGGGTGAAAACACCATATATTTT	CASSYSGWRGENTIYF
TRBV7-2	NA	NA	TRBJ1-1	TGTGCCAGCAGCCAGGGCGGTGGCGACACTGAAGCTTTCTTT	CASSQGGGDTEAFF
TRBV15	NA	TRBD2	TRBJ2-1	TGTGCCACCAGCTTCGCGTTTGGAGCGGGGATTTACAATGAGCAGTTCTTC	CATSFAFGAGIYNEQFF
TRBV15	NA	NA	TRBJ2-1	TGTGCCACCAGCAGAGGGGGTCAGGGGGGACACAATGAGCAGTTCTTC	CATSRGGQGGHNEQFF
TRBV18	NA	TRBD1	TRBJ1-1	TGTGCCAGCTCACGGTCGGACAGGGGGCGCACTGAAGCTTTCTTT	CASSRSDRGRTEAFF
TRBV6-5	NA	NA	TRBJ2-1	TGTGCCAGCAGTTACTCCTATGGGCATGAGCAGTTCTTC	CASSYSYGHEQFF
TRBV19	NA	NA	TRBJ1-1	TGTGCCAGTAGGAGGTCCATTATCATGAACACTGAAGCTTTCTTT	CASRRSIIMNTEAFF
TRBV2	NA	NA	TRBJ1-2	TGTGCCAGCAGCGTCGGGGGAGGGGAGGTCTATGGCTACACCTTC	CASSVGGGEVYGYTF
TRBV6-6	NA	NA	TRBJ2-7	TGTGCCAGCAGCCGGGACAACGAGCAGTACTTC	CASSRDNEQYF
TRBV6-4	NA	NA	TRBJ2-3	TGTGCCAGCTCGGACAGCCCCACAGATACGCAGTATTTT	CASSDSPTDTQYF
TRBV25-1	NA	NA	TRBJ2-7	TGTGCCAGCAGTGAGACAGCGCGGGACCCCTACGAGCAGTACTTC	CASSETARDPYEQYF
TRBV20-1	NA	NA	TRBJ1-2	TGCAGCGTTCAGGGGAACTATGGCTACACCTTC	CSVQGNYGYTF
TRBV5-1	NA	TRBD1	TRBJ1-1	TGCGCCAGCAGCAATGGACAGGGAACTGAAGCTTTCTTT	CASSNGQGTEAFF
TRBV20-1	NA	NA	TRBJ2-4	TGCAGTGCTCCCAGCGGGTACATTCAGTACTTC	CSAPSGYIQYF
TRBV6-5	NA	NA	TRBJ1-2	TGTGCCAGCAGTTACGTTCTCAATCGGGGCTATGGCTACACCTTC	CASSYVLNRGYGYTF
TRBV6-1	NA	NA	TRBJ2-1	TGTGCCAGCAGTGAAAAGTCGGGTTCCTACAATGAGCAGTTCTTC	CASSEKSGSYNEQFF
TRBV27	NA	NA	TRBJ1-2	TGTGCCAGCAGTTTATCCGCAGTTAACTATGGCTACACCTTC	CASSLSAVNYGYTF
TRBV30	NA	TRBD1	TRBJ1-6	TGTGCCTGGAGTGTACCTAATTGGACAGGTGATTCACCCCTCCACTTT	CAWSVPNWTGDSPLHF
TRBV6-1	NA	TRBD2	TRBJ2-5	TGTGCCAGCAGTGAAGGGGCGACTAGCGGGGTCCAAGAGACCCAGTACTTC	CASSEGATSGVQETQYF
TRBV5-1	NA	TRBD1	TRBJ2-5	TGCGCCAGCACCCCGACAGGGTCGGAGGAGACCCAGTACTTC	CASTPTGSEETQYF
TRBV6-6	few	TRBD1	TRBJ1-1	TGTGCCAGCAGTTACGGGACAGGGCCTGAAGCTTTCTTT	CASSYGTGPEAFF
TRBV11-3	NA	TRBD1	TRBJ2-5	TGTGCCAGCGGGGACAGGGGAGGGAGGGAGACCCAGTACTTC	CASGDRGGRETQYF
TRBV7-8	NA	NA	TRBJ2-1	TGTGCCAGCAGCTTCCTGGGGGCGGGCGGGAGTGGCAATGAGCAGTTCTTC	CASSFLGAGGSGNEQFF
TRBV9	NA	NA	TRBJ2-7	TGTGCCAGCAGCGTAGGGATTGGGGGCAGGGAAGCACACGAGCAGTACTTC	CASSVGIGGREAHEQYF
TRBV4-2	NA	TRBD1	TRBJ1-4	TGTGCCAGCAGCCATGGGACAGGGGGTGAAAAACTGTTTTTT	CASSHGTGGEKLFF
TRBV19	NA	NA	TRBJ1-2	TGTGCCAGTAGTATAGACTACAGTTTCCTCTACTATGGCTACACCTTC	CASSIDYSFLYYGYTF
TRBV5-8	NA	NA	TRBJ2-3	TGTGCCAGCAGCTTGCCGTCCATAGGCACAGATACGCAGTATTTT	CASSLPSIGTDTQYF
TRBV10-1	NA	TRBD2	TRBJ2-7	TGCGCCAGCAGCGGGGGGGGCGAGCAGTACTTC	CASSGGGEQYF
TRBV5-6	NA	TRBD2	TRBJ2-5	TGTGCCAGCAGTCCGTCTAGCGGGGGGATTCAAGAGACCCAGTACTTC	CASSPSSGGIQETQYF
TRBV29-1	NA	NA	TRBJ2-5	TGCAGCGTCGACACCGGGGAAGAGACCCAGTACTTC	CSVDTGEETQYF
TRBV19	NA	NA	TRBJ2-2	TGTGCCAGCCACTTCGAGGCCGGGGAGCTGTTTTTT	CASHFEAGELFF
TRBV6-1	NA	TRBD2	TRBJ2-5	TGTGCCAGCAGTGGGGAGGCCGGGAGGGCCTTTAAGACCCAGTACTTC	CASSGEAGRAFKTQYF
TRBV18	once	TRBD2	TRBJ2-1	TGTGCCAGCTCACCACCCCTAGCGGGAGCCGATGAGCAGTTCTTC	CASSPPLAGADEQFF
TRBV27	NA	TRBD2	TRBJ2-3	TGTGCCAGCAGGTACGGGAGGGCCACAGATACGCAGTATTTT	CASRYGRATDTQYF
TRBV18	few	NA	TRBJ1-1	TGTGCCAGCTCACCAGAGGGCGCTGAAGCTTTCTTT	CASSPEGAEAFF
TRBV2	NA	TRBD2	TRBJ2-1	TGTGCCAGCAGTGAAGTGGGACTAGCGGTTGAGCAGTTCTTC	CASSEVGLAVEQFF
TRBV19	NA	TRBD1	TRBJ1-1	TGTGCCAGTAGACTTACCGGGACAGGGACCACTGAAGCTTTCTTT	CASRLTGTGTTEAFF
TRBV5-1	NA	NA	TRBJ2-5	TGCGCCAGCAGCCGCGGACAACAAGAGACCCAGTACTTC	CASSRGQQETQYF
TRBV30	NA	NA	TRBJ1-3	TGTGCCTGGAGTGTACCCTTTGAGCAGGGGTCTGGAAACACCATATATTTT	CAWSVPFEQGSGNTIYF
TRBV7-2	NA	TRBD2	TRBJ2-7	TGTGCCAGCAGCCCAGGGAGTGGCGGGAGAAGACTCGAGCAGTACTTC	CASSPGSGGRRLEQYF
TRBV6-5	NA	TRBD1	TRBJ2-1	TGTGCCAGTCGAGCAGGGGGCTGGAATGAGCAGTTCTTC	CASRAGGWNEQFF
TRBV27	NA	NA	TRBJ2-7	TGTGCCAGCAGTTTATCGGGGACAAGGTACTTCTTGGAGCAGTACTTC	CASSLSGTRYFLEQYF
TRBV5-1	NA	TRBD2	TRBJ2-1	TGCGCTTCAACTAGCGGGAGCGATTCTTGGTACAATGAGCAGTTCTTC	CASTSGSDSWYNEQFF
TRBV19	NA	TRBD2	TRBJ2-1	TGTGCCAGTAGTCTTCTAGCGGGAGATAGCCATGAGCAGTTCTTC	CASSLLAGDSHEQFF
TRBV5-1	NA	NA	TRBJ2-1	TGCGCCAGCACCCCGGGGTACAATGAGCAGTTCTTC	CASTPGYNEQFF
TRBV5-4	NA	TRBD1	TRBJ1-1	TGTGCCAGCAGCTTGGCCGGCAGGGGGCGAACTGAAGCTTTCTTT	CASSLAGRGRTEAFF
TRBV29-1	NA	NA	TRBJ1-5	TGCAGCGTTGGTGGAACAGACAGTCAGCCCCAGCATTTT	CSVGGTDSQPQHF
TRBV6-5	NA	NA	TRBJ2-7	TGTGCCAGCAGTTACGGGCGGGACGGGACCTACGAGCAGTACTTC	CASSYGRDGTYEQYF
TRBV5-1	NA	TRBD1	TRBJ2-1	TGCGCCAGCAGCCGACAGGGGAACAATGAGCAGTTCTTC	CASSRQGNNEQFF
TRBV28	NA	NA	TRBJ1-4	TGTGCCAGCAGTCCACCCGGGGGGGCCGAGACTAATGAAAAACTGTTTTTT	CASSPPGGAETNEKLFF
TRBV6-1	NA	TRBD2	TRBJ2-5	TGTGCCAGCATGAGGCCTAGCGGCCAAGAGACCCAGTACTTC	CASMRPSGQETQYF